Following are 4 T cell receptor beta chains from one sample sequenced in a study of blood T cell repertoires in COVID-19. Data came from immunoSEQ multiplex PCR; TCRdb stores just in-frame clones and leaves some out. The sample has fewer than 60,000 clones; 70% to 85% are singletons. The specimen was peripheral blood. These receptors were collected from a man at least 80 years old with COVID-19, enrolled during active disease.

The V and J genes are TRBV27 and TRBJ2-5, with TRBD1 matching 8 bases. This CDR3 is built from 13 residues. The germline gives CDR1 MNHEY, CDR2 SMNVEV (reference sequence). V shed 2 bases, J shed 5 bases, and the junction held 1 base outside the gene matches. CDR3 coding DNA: TGTGCCAGCAGTTTACAGGGGGCTGAGACCCAGTACTTC. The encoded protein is CASSLQGAETQYF.

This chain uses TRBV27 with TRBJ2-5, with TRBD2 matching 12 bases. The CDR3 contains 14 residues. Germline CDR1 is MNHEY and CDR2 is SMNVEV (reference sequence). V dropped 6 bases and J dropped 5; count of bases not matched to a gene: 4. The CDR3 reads CASRTSGSRETQYF. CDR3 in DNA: TGTGCCAGCAGGACTAGCGGGAGTAGGGAGACCCAGTACTTC.

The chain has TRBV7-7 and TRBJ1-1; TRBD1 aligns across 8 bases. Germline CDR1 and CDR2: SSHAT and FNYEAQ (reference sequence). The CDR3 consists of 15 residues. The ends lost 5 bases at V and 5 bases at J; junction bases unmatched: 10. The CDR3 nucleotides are TGTGCCAGCAGCGCTTTGCAGGGGGCCGGGACTGAAGCTTTCTTT. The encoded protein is CASSALQGAGTEAFF.

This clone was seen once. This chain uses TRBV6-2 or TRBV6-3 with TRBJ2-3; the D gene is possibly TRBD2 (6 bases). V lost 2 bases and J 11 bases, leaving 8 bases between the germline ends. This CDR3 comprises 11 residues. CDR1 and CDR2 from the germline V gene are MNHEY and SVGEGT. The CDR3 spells CASSYEAGQYF. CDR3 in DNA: TGTGCCAGCAGTTACGAAGCGGGGCAGTATTTT.